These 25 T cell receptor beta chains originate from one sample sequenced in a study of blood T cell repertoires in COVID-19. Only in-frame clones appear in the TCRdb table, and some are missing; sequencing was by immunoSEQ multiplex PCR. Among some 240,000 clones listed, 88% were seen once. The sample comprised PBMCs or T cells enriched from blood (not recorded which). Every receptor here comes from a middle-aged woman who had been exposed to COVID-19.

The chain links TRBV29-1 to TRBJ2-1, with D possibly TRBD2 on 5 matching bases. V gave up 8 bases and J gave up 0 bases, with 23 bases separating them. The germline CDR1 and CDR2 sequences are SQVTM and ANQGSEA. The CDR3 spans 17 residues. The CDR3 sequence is CSYMRAGRVSSYNEQFF. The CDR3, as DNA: TGCAGCTATATGCGGGCCGGGCGGGTTAGCTCCTACAATGAGCAGTTCTTC.

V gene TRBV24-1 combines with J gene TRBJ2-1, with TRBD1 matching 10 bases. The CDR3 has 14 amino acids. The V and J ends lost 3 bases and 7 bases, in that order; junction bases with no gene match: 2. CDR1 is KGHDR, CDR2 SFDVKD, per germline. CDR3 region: CATSDGTGANEQFF. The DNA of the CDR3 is TGTGCCACCAGTGATGGGACAGGGGCAAATGAGCAGTTCTTC.

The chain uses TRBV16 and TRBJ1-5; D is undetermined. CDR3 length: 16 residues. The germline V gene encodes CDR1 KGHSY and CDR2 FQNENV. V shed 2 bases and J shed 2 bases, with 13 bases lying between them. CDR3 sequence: CASSQSGFGGNQPQHF. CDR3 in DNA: TGTGCCAGCAGCCAAAGTGGCTTCGGGGGCAATCAGCCCCAGCATTTT. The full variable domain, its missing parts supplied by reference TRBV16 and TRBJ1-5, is GEEVAQTPKHLVRGEGQKAKLYCAPIKGHSYVFWYQQVLKNEFKFLISFQNENVFDETGMPKERFSAKCLPNSPCSLEIQATKLEDSAVYFCASSQSGFGGNQPQHFGDGTRLSIL.

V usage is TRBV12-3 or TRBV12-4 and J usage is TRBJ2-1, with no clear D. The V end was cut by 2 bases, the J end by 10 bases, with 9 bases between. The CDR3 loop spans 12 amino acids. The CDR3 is CASSLFSREQFF. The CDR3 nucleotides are TGTGCCAGCAGTTTATTCTCCCGGGAGCAGTTCTTC.

The CDR3 sequence is CASSLKRAEAFF. Written as DNA, the CDR3 is TGTGCCAGCAGCCTGAAGAGGGCTGAAGCTTTCTTT. The rearrangement links TRBV7-8 to TRBJ1-1, with D hard to call. With 5 bases removed from V and 6 bases from J, the gap between germline ends came to 10 bases. There are 12 residues in the CDR3. Germline CDR1 and CDR2: SGHVS and FQNEAQ.

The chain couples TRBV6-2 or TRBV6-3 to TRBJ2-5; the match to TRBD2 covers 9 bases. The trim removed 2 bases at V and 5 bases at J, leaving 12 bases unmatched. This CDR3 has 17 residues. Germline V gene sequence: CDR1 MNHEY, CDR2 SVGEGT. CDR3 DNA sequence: TGTGCCAGCAGTTACGGGATCGGCGGGGGGGCCAGGGAGACCCAGTACTTC. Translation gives CASSYGIGGGARETQYF.

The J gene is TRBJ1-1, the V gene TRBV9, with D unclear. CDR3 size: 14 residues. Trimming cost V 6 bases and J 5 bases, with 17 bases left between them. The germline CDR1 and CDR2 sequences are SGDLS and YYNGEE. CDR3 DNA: TGTGCCAGCAACGAGGGAGATCCTGGGACTGAAGCTTTCTTT. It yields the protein CASNEGDPGTEAFF.

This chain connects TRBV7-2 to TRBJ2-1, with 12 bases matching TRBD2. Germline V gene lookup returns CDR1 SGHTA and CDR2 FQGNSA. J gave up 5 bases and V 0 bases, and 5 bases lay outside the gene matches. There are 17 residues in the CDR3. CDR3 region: CASSLASGLAGNNEQFF. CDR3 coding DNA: TGTGCCAGCAGCTTAGCCTCCGGACTAGCGGGAAACAATGAGCAGTTCTTC.

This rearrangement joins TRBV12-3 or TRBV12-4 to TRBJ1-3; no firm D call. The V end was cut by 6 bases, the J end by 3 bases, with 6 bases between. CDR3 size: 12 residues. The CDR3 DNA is TGTGCCAGCAGAGCCCATGGAAACACCATATATTTT. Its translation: CASRAHGNTIYF.

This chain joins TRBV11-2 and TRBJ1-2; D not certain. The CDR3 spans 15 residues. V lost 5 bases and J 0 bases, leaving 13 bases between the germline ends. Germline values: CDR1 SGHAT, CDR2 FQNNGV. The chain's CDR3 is CASSERPTTNYGYTF. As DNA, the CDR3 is TGTGCCAGCAGCGAGCGACCAACCACTAACTATGGCTACACCTTC.

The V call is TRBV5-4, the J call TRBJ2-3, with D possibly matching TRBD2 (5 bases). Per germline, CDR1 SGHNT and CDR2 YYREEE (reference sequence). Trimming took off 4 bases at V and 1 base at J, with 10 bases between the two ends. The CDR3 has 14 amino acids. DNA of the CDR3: TGTGCCAGCAGCACCGGACTGCGCACAGATACGCAGTATTTT. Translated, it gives CASSTGLRTDTQYF.

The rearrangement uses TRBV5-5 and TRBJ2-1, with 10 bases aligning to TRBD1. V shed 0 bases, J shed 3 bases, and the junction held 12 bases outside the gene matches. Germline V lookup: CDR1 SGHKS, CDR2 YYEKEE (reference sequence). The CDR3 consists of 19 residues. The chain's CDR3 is CASSLAGQGWVGVYNEQFF. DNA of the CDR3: TGTGCCAGCAGCTTGGCGGGACAGGGGTGGGTAGGGGTCTACAATGAGCAGTTCTTC.

This chain's CDR3 is CASSLVLGSSYEQYV. The CDR3 nucleotides read TGTGCCAGCAGCTTAGTTTTGGGGAGCTCCTACGAGCAGTACGTC. J is TRBJ2-7 and V is TRBV11-2, with D possibly TRBD2 on 5 matching bases. The germline V gene encodes CDR1 SGHAT and CDR2 FQNNGV. This CDR3 spans 15 amino acids. Trimming took 1 base from V and 0 from J, leaving 10 bases between them.

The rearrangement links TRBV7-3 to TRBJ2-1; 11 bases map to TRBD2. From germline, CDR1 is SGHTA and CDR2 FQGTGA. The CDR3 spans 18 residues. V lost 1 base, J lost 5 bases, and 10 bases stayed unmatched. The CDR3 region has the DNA TGTGCCAGCAGCTTAAGCCCCTTACTAGCGGGAGAAGACAATGAGCAGTTCTTC. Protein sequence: CASSLSPLLAGEDNEQFF.

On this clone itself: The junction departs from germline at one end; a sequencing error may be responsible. The CDR3: CASSVGTGGATDTQYF. CDR3 coding DNA: TGTGCCAGCAGCGTCGGGACAGGGGGCGCGACAGATACGCAGTATTTT. The V gene is TRBV5-1, the J gene TRBJ2-3; TRBD1 aligns across 12 bases. This CDR3 has 16 amino acids. The germline gives CDR1 SGHRS, CDR2 YFSETQ.

For the CDR3, the DNA is TGTGCCAGCAGTTACCGGGACAATCAGCCCCAGCATTTT. Translation gives CASSYRDNQPQHF. The chain combines TRBV6-6 with TRBJ1-5; D not resolved. The CDR3 consists of 13 residues. Trimming took off 2 bases at V and 3 bases at J, with 5 bases between the two ends. Looked up from germline, CDR1 is MNHNY and CDR2 is SVGAGI (reference sequence).

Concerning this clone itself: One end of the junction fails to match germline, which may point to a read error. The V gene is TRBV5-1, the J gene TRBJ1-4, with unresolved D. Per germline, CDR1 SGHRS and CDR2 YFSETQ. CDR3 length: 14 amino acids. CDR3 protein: CASSPGEGGEKLFF. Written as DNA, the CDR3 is TGTGCCAGCAGCCCAGGTGAGGGCGGTGAAAAACTGTTTTTT.

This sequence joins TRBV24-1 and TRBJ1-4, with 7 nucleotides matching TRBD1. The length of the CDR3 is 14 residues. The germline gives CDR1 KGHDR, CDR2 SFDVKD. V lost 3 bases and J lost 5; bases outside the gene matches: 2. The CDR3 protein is CATSDTGVNEKLFF. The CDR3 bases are TGTGCCACCAGTGATACAGGGGTAAATGAAAAACTGTTTTTT.

The CDR3 DNA follows: TGTGCCAGCAGGAGGACAGGGGGAGCTCGGAACACCATATATTTT. This gives the protein CASRRTGGARNTIYF. The chain combines TRBV2 with TRBJ1-3; the match to TRBD1 covers 10 bases. V gave up 6 bases and J gave up 7 bases; unmatched junction bases: 9. CDR1 is SNHLY and CDR2 is FYNNEI in the germline V gene. The CDR3 spans 15 residues.

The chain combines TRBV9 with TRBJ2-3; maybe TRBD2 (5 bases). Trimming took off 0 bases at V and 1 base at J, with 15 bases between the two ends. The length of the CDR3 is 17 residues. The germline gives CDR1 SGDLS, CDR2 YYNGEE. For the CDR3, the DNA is TGTGCCAGCAGCGTAGAAGCGGTGGTTGTGGGCACAGATACGCAGTATTTT. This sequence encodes CASSVEAVVVGTDTQYF.

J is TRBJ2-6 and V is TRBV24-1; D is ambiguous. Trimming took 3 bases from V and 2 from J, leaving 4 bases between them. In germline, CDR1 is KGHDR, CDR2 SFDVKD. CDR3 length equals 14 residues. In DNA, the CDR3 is TGTGCCACCAGTGATGCGGCTGGGGCCAACGTCCTGACTTTC. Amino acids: CATSDAAGANVLTF.

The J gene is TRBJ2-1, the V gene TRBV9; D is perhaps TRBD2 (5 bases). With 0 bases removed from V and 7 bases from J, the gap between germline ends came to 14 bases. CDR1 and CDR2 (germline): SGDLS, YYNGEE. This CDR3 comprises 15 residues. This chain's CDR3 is CASSVEFSVVNEQFF. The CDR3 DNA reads TGTGCCAGCAGCGTAGAATTTAGCGTGGTTAATGAGCAGTTCTTC.

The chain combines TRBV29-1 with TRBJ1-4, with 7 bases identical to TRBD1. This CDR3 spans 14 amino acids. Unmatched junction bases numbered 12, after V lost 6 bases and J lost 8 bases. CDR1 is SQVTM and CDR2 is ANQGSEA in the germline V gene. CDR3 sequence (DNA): TGCAGCGTAGGTGGAGGGGGCACCCTCGAAAAACTGTTTTTT. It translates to CSVGGGGTLEKLFF.

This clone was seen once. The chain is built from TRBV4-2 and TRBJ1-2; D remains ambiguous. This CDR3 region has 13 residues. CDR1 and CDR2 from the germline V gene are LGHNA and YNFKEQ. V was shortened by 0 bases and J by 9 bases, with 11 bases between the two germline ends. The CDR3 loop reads CASSQEGMLSYTF. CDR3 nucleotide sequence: TGTGCCAGCAGCCAAGAGGGCATGCTAAGCTACACCTTC.

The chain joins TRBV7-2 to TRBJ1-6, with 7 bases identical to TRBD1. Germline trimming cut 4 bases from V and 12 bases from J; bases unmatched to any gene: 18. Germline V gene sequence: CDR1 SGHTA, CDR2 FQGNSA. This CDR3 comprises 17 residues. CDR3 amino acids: CASSSTTGRRPGGPLHF. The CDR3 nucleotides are TGTGCCAGCAGCTCAACAACAGGGAGGCGACCAGGGGGACCCCTCCACTTT.